This T cell receptor (beta chain) originates from a study of cytomegalovirus exposure and HLA in healthy donors. Whole-study results and caveats: An assumption of roughly uniform sequencing depth across donors underlay the presence/absence analyses. A later analysis, which compared TCR beta chains of equal frequency, found the HLA-associated ones more clonally expanded.

Details on this clone: No antigen is known for it.

The PCR employed 60 Vbeta primers together with 13 Jbeta primers. Assay: immunoSEQ multiplex PCR; the TCRdb copy retains only in-frame clones and omits some. The sample shows roughly 100,000 clones, more than 80% of them seen only once. This CDR3 spans 17 amino acids. With V trimmed by 1 base and J by 0 bases, 3 bases remained unmatched. Germline assignment: CDR1 SGHRS and CDR2 YFSETQ. At the time of sampling, donors were nominally healthy, though unrecorded immune exposures were likely. This chain joins TRBV5-1 and TRBJ2-3, with 12 bases aligning to TRBD2. Input material: PBMCs. The clonotype was recovered from a man younger than 40 in good health and CMV-seronegative. This CDR3 reads CASSLPGTSGSTDTQYF. The CDR3 nucleotides are TGCGCCAGCAGCTTGCCCGGGACTAGCGGGAGCACAGATACGCAGTATTTT. Complete variable domain (other parts from reference TRBV5-1 and TRBJ2-3): KAGVTQTPRYLIKTRGQQVTLSCSPISGHRSVSWYQQTPGQGLQFLFEYFSETQRNKGNFPGRFSGRQFSNSRSEMNVSTLELGDSALYLCASSLPGTSGSTDTQYFGPGTRLTVL.